These T cell receptor beta chains were read from a single sample in a study of persistence of HIV-infected CD4 T cells. Using immunoSEQ multiplex PCR, the repertoire was profiled, and TCRdb retains in-frame clones only, with some absent. Of 25,000 to 35,000 clones listed, about four fifths were seen once; the top ten hold approximately 4.6%. These receptors' antigens are unknown. The input for sequencing was CD4+ T cells sorted from PBMCs after approximately 19-hour stimulation, taken from a patient who received antiretroviral therapy. The source of these receptors is an adult man with HIV who was CMV-seropositive. CDR3s include the opening cysteine and the closing phenylalanine or tryptophan. A D gene is named only where the DNA matches it firmly. Some rows mark clone size as missing; the rest say once, few, many or name a class of expanded clone.

j_gene: TRBJ2-2
abundance: NA
d_gene: TRBD1
v_gene: TRBV3-1/TRBV3-2
CDR3nt: TGTGCCAGCAGCCAACCTAGGACAGGGAGTACCGGGGAGCTGTTTTTT
CDR3aa: CASSQPRTGSTGELFF

j_gene: TRBJ2-3
abundance: NA
d_gene: NA
v_gene: TRBV2
CDR3nt: TGTGCCAGCAGGTGGGCTAGCGCGCCCCCGGGAGATACGCAGTATTTT
CDR3aa: CASRWASAPPGDTQYF

j_gene: TRBJ1-5
abundance: NA
d_gene: NA
v_gene: TRBV27
CDR3nt: TGTGCCAGCAGTTTGGTGGGGAGGGGTGATCAGCCCCAGCATTTT
CDR3aa: CASSLVGRGDQPQHF

j_gene: TRBJ2-3
abundance: NA
d_gene: NA
v_gene: TRBV20-1
CDR3nt: TGCAGTGCTAGTGGGCCTTGGGACACCCCCACAGATACGCAGTATTTT
CDR3aa: CSASGPWDTPTDTQYF

j_gene: TRBJ2-7
abundance: NA
d_gene: NA
v_gene: TRBV6-6
CDR3nt: TGTGCCAGCCTTCAGGAGGACGAGCAGTACTTC
CDR3aa: CASLQEDEQYF

j_gene: TRBJ2-2
abundance: NA
d_gene: NA
v_gene: TRBV7-2
CDR3nt: TGTGCCAGCAGCTTAGTGGGGACGGCGAACACCGGGGAGCTGTTTTTT
CDR3aa: CASSLVGTANTGELFF

j_gene: TRBJ2-1
abundance: NA
d_gene: TRBD2
v_gene: TRBV9
CDR3nt: TGTGCCAGCAGCCCCCGGGACTACAACAATGAGCAGTTCTTC
CDR3aa: CASSPRDYNNEQFF

j_gene: TRBJ1-1
abundance: few
d_gene: NA
v_gene: TRBV10-2
CDR3nt: TGCGCCAGCAGCGAAGGGCGGGAAGCTTTCTTT
CDR3aa: CASSEGREAFF

j_gene: TRBJ1-1
abundance: NA
d_gene: NA
v_gene: TRBV19
CDR3nt: TGTGCCAGTAGTATATACAGGAACACTGAAGCTTTCTTT
CDR3aa: CASSIYRNTEAFF

j_gene: TRBJ2-1
abundance: NA
d_gene: NA
v_gene: TRBV19
CDR3nt: TGTGCCACGAACCCGATGCGGGGAGTCAGCGAGCAGTTCTTC
CDR3aa: CATNPMRGVSEQFF

j_gene: TRBJ1-4
abundance: NA
d_gene: NA
v_gene: TRBV15
CDR3nt: TGTGCCACCAGCAGAGATATCAGAGTTAATGAAAAACTGTTTTTT
CDR3aa: CATSRDIRVNEKLFF

j_gene: TRBJ2-2
abundance: NA
d_gene: TRBD2
v_gene: TRBV5-5
CDR3nt: TGTGCCAGCTCCTTAGCGGGGGGCCGGGTCGGGGAGCTGTTTTTT
CDR3aa: CASSLAGGRVGELFF

j_gene: TRBJ1-2
abundance: few
d_gene: NA
v_gene: TRBV29-1
CDR3nt: TGCAGCGTTGGAGGAGAAGAGTATGGCTACACCTTC
CDR3aa: CSVGGEEYGYTF

j_gene: TRBJ1-1
abundance: NA
d_gene: NA
v_gene: TRBV9
CDR3nt: TGTGCCAGCAGCGTAGGTCTGGGGGGGAACACTGAAGCTTTCTTT
CDR3aa: CASSVGLGGNTEAFF

j_gene: TRBJ1-1
abundance: NA
d_gene: TRBD1
v_gene: TRBV10-3
CDR3nt: TGTGCCATCAGCCCAACAGGGGACACTGAAGCTTTCTTT
CDR3aa: CAISPTGDTEAFF

j_gene: TRBJ2-7
abundance: NA
d_gene: NA
v_gene: TRBV7-3
CDR3nt: TGTGCCAGCAGCTCCTATCAGGGATTCGAGCAGTACTTC
CDR3aa: CASSSYQGFEQYF

j_gene: TRBJ2-5
abundance: NA
d_gene: TRBD1
v_gene: TRBV14
CDR3nt: TGTGCCAGCAGCCGAATACTCCGGGACAGGGCGGGGACCCAGTACTTC
CDR3aa: CASSRILRDRAGTQYF

j_gene: TRBJ1-5
abundance: NA
d_gene: NA
v_gene: TRBV29-1
CDR3nt: TGCAGCGTTGTCGCGGGGCAGGGCAATCAGCCCCAGCATTTT
CDR3aa: CSVVAGQGNQPQHF

j_gene: TRBJ2-3
abundance: few
d_gene: NA
v_gene: TRBV5-8
CDR3nt: TGTGCCAGCAGCTCCGAACAAAAGGTTACAGATACGCAGTATTTT
CDR3aa: CASSSEQKVTDTQYF

j_gene: TRBJ1-4
abundance: NA
d_gene: NA
v_gene: TRBV7-6
CDR3nt: TGTGCCAGCAGCTTAGTTGCGGGGGGCGGTGAAAAACTGTTTTTT
CDR3aa: CASSLVAGGGEKLFF

j_gene: TRBJ1-1
abundance: NA
d_gene: NA
v_gene: TRBV29-1
CDR3nt: TGCAGCGCATTGTGGGGACCTACGGTGAACACTGAAGCTTTCTTT
CDR3aa: CSALWGPTVNTEAFF

j_gene: TRBJ1-5
abundance: few
d_gene: NA
v_gene: TRBV28
CDR3nt: TGTGCCAGCAAAACCGAGCTAGGCAATCAGCCCCAGCATTTT
CDR3aa: CASKTELGNQPQHF

j_gene: TRBJ1-2
abundance: NA
d_gene: TRBD1
v_gene: TRBV7-2
CDR3nt: TGTGCCAGCAGCCCCCAGACAGGGGGCGGTTATGGCTACACCTTC
CDR3aa: CASSPQTGGGYGYTF

j_gene: TRBJ2-1
abundance: NA
d_gene: TRBD1
v_gene: TRBV15
CDR3nt: TGTGCCACCAGCAGAGGCAGGGGGCGTTTATATGAGCAGTTCTTC
CDR3aa: CATSRGRGRLYEQFF

j_gene: TRBJ2-3
abundance: NA
d_gene: NA
v_gene: TRBV14
CDR3nt: TGTGCCAGGAACCCTCGTGGGGGGGCCGGCACAGATACGCAGTATTTT
CDR3aa: CARNPRGGAGTDTQYF

j_gene: TRBJ2-7
abundance: few
d_gene: NA
v_gene: TRBV7-3
CDR3nt: TGTGCCAGCAGCCATGATGGGGGCGGAGAGCAGTACTTC
CDR3aa: CASSHDGGGEQYF

j_gene: TRBJ1-2
abundance: NA
d_gene: TRBD1
v_gene: TRBV7-8
CDR3nt: TGTGCCAGCAGCAAAAACCGGGACAGTTATGGCTACACCTTC
CDR3aa: CASSKNRDSYGYTF

j_gene: TRBJ2-3
abundance: NA
d_gene: TRBD1
v_gene: TRBV28
CDR3nt: TGTGCCAGCAGTTCTACCGGGACAGGGGCCAATACGCAGTATTTT
CDR3aa: CASSSTGTGANTQYF

j_gene: TRBJ1-5
abundance: NA
d_gene: NA
v_gene: TRBV9
CDR3nt: TGTGCCATCGGGACGGCCAACTATAGCAATCAGCCCCAGCATTTT
CDR3aa: CAIGTANYSNQPQHF